This is a list of T cell receptor beta chains from one sample in a study of cytomegalovirus exposure and HLA in healthy donors. Profiled with immunoSEQ multiplex PCR; TCRdb holds only in-frame clones, not every one. The profile covers about 120,000 clones, with around 85% appearing a single time and 2.1% taken by the ten largest. The sample comprised PBMCs. These receptors were obtained from a man aged 25 to 40 in good health and CMV-seronegative. Both conserved end residues are part of each CDR3. D genes are given only for firm matches.

D	J	V	CDR3	DNA
TRBD1	TRBJ1-1	TRBV9	CASSVEGQGFTEAFF	TGTGCCAGCAGCGTAGAGGGACAGGGGTTTACTGAAGCTTTCTTT
-	TRBJ1-5	TRBV7-2	CASSLPGHPSNQPQHF	TGTGCCAGCAGCTTGCCGGGACACCCGAGCAATCAGCCCCAGCATTTT
TRBD1	TRBJ1-2	TRBV19	CASSRQGNYGYTF	TGTGCCAGTAGTAGACAGGGGAACTATGGCTACACCTTC
TRBD1	TRBJ2-7	TRBV28	CASRLGQGTYEQYF	TGTGCCAGCAGACTGGGACAGGGTACCTACGAGCAGTACTTC
-	TRBJ1-2	TRBV28	CASRRQDLYGYTF	TGTGCCAGCAGACGACAGGACCTCTATGGCTACACCTTC
TRBD1	TRBJ1-1	TRBV15	CATSRVGTGAEAFF	TGTGCCACCAGCAGAGTCGGGACAGGGGCTGAAGCTTTCTTT
TRBD1	TRBJ1-6	TRBV7-6	CASSLEGGGNSPLHF	TGTGCCAGCAGCTTAGAAGGGGGCGGGAATTCACCCCTCCACTTT
TRBD1	TRBJ1-1	TRBV19	CASRITRLGGQGNTEAFF	TGTGCCAGTAGAATAACGCGTCTGGGGGGACAGGGGAACACTGAAGCTTTCTTT
-	TRBJ1-1	TRBV21-1	CASSTRGISLDMNTEAFF	TGTGCCAGCAGCACCCGGGGGATTAGTCTAGATATGAACACTGAAGCTTTCTTT
TRBD1	TRBJ1-6	TRBV10-1	CASSDRQGSYNSPLHF	TGCGCCAGCAGTGACCGACAGGGTTCCTATAATTCACCCCTCCACTTT
TRBD2	TRBJ2-5	TRBV10-1	CASSTASGITQTQYF	TGCGCCAGCAGTACGGCTAGCGGGATTACTCAGACCCAGTACTTC
-	TRBJ2-5	TRBV14	CASSQDRGAETQYF	TGTGCCAGCAGCCAAGACAGGGGAGCGGAGACCCAGTACTTC